This T cell receptor (beta chain) was sequenced during a study of PD-L1 blockade in urothelial cancer. Study-wide context: The patients had undergone anywhere from 0 to 3 prior chemotherapy regimens. Blood analysis occurred 3 weeks (second dose) and 6 weeks after treatment start. Median T cell yield per blood sample was more than 130,000 cells.

The V and J ends lost 3 bases and 8 bases respectively, with 8 bases between them. The CDR3 has 11 residues. Per germline, CDR1 SGHDT and CDR2 YYEEEE. Measured with immunoSEQ multiplex PCR; TCRdb has only the in-frame clones, and not every one. There are approximately 37,000 clones in the sample; around four fifths occur only once, and 16% lies in the top ten. The source was PBMCs, collected around atezolizumab (anti-PD-L1) treatment. The receptor was isolated from a man between 60 and 75 years old with urothelial cancer. The chain joins TRBV5-6 to TRBJ1-2; D uncertain. CDR3 in amino acids: CASSSLYGYTF. The DNA for the CDR3 is TGTGCCAGCAGCTCGCTATACGGCTACACCTTC.